The rows below give T cell receptor beta chains drawn from one sample of a study of regulatory T cells in long-lasting Graves disease. TCRdb re-called the multiplex PCR reads with MiXCR, one entry per CDR3 protein. Of over 450,000 distinct CDR3 sequences listed, 9.5% to 15% are singletons. The data also belong to a second study, concerning T cells in Graves' hyperthyroidism and ophthalmopathy.

Sequences were derived from peripheral blood mononuclear cells (PBMCs), sampled at new diagnosis, from a patient treated with antithyroid drugs. These receptors were obtained from a woman younger than 45 with Graves disease. CDR3s include the opening cysteine and the closing phenylalanine or tryptophan. D genes are given only for firm matches. Part of the rows lack a size; the others show once, few, many or a class for expanded clones.

J: TRBJ2-3; D: NA; V: TRBV11-2; size: few; CDR3: CASSLDKGSPDTQYF; DNA: TGTGCCAGCAGCTTAGATAAGGGGTCGCCAGATACGCAGTATTTT
J: TRBJ1-1; D: NA; V: TRBV5-1; size: many; CDR3: CASSRSLGNTEAFF; DNA: TGCGCCAGCAGCCGTAGTCTAGGGAACACTGAAGCTTTCTTT
J: TRBJ1-6; D: TRBD1; V: TRBV7-9; size: NA; CDR3: CASSIGQGNSPLHF; DNA: TGTGCCAGCAGCATCGGACAGGGAAATTCACCCCTCCACTTT
J: TRBJ2-3; D: TRBD2; V: TRBV12-3/TRBV12-4; size: many; CDR3: CASSLYPWTSGREDTQYF; DNA: TGTGCCAGCAGTTTATATCCTTGGACTAGCGGGAGAGAGGATACGCAGTATTTT
J: TRBJ1-2; D: TRBD1; V: TRBV9; size: NA; CDR3: CASSKQGRGNYGYTF; DNA: TGTGCCAGCAGCAAACAGGGGAGGGGTAACTATGGCTACACCTTC
J: TRBJ1-2; D: TRBD1; V: TRBV5-1; size: NA; CDR3: CASSRKQGVGYTF; DNA: TGCGCCAGCAGTCGCAAGCAGGGGGTCGGCTACACCTTC
J: TRBJ2-7; D: NA; V: TRBV11-2; size: many; CDR3: CASSLDIGGTYEQYF; DNA: TGTGCCAGCAGCTTAGACATCGGGGGCACCTACGAGCAGTACTTC
J: TRBJ2-3; D: TRBD2; V: TRBV5-1; size: NA; CDR3: CASSSGTSGRQTDTQYF; DNA: TGTGCCAGCAGCTCAGGGACTAGCGGGAGACAGACGGATACGCAGTATTTT
J: TRBJ1-2; D: NA; V: TRBV28; size: few; CDR3: CASSLPGSYYGYTF; DNA: TGTGCCAGCAGTCTGCCGGGTTCGTACTATGGCTACACCTTC
J: TRBJ1-1; D: NA; V: TRBV2; size: many; CDR3: CASSAGAGPEAFF; DNA: TGTGCCAGCAGTGCAGGTGCGGGACCTGAAGCTTTCTTT
J: TRBJ2-5; D: NA; V: TRBV27; size: many; CDR3: CASTPLGRKETQYF; DNA: TGTGCCAGCACGCCCCTGGGACGGAAAGAGACCCAGTACTTC
J: TRBJ1-1; D: TRBD1; V: TRBV2; size: many; CDR3: CASSGQGVTEAFF; DNA: TGTGCCAGCAGTGGACAGGGTGTGACTGAAGCTTTCTTT
J: TRBJ2-7; D: NA; V: TRBV28; size: few; CDR3: CASSLQADRLYEQYF; DNA: TGTGCCAGCAGTTTACAGGCCGATCGGCTCTACGAGCAGTACTTC
J: TRBJ2-1; D: NA; V: TRBV9; size: many; CDR3: CASGGLAFHNEQFF; DNA: TGTGCCAGCGGCGGCCTAGCGTTCCACAATGAGCAGTTCTTC
J: TRBJ2-5; D: TRBD2; V: TRBV11-2; size: NA; CDR3: CASSFLAGGQEAQYF; DNA: TGTGCCAGCAGCTTCCTAGCGGGAGGGCAAGAGGCCCAGTACTTC
J: TRBJ2-1; D: NA; V: TRBV7-3; size: many; CDR3: CASSFGTHNEQFF; DNA: TGTGCCAGCAGCTTTGGGACTCACAATGAGCAGTTCTTC
J: TRBJ2-7; D: TRBD2; V: TRBV20-1; size: many; CDR3: CSARMSGLHYEQYF; DNA: TGCAGTGCTAGAATGTCGGGACTACACTACGAGCAGTACTTC
J: TRBJ1-1; D: NA; V: TRBV29-1; size: few; CDR3: CSVEDGNEAFF; DNA: TGCAGCGTTGAGGATGGGAATGAAGCTTTCTTT
J: TRBJ1-1; D: NA; V: TRBV18; size: few; CDR3: CASSPEIWGSNTEAFF; DNA: TGTGCCAGCTCACCAGAAATTTGGGGTAGCAACACTGAAGCTTTCTTT
J: TRBJ2-5; D: TRBD1; V: TRBV10-3; size: many; CDR3: CAISGTGVETQYF; DNA: TGTGCCATCAGTGGTACAGGGGTAGAGACCCAGTACTTC
J: TRBJ1-3; D: NA; V: TRBV11-2; size: many; CDR3: CASSLSLASGNTIYF; DNA: TGTGCCAGCAGCTTATCCTTGGCCTCTGGAAACACCATATATTTT
J: TRBJ2-7; D: TRBD2; V: TRBV28; size: many; CDR3: CASSLPETSGSSHYEQYF; DNA: TGTGCCAGCAGTTTACCCGAGACTAGCGGGAGTTCGCACTACGAGCAGTACTTC
J: TRBJ1-2; D: NA; V: TRBV6-4; size: many; CDR3: CASSVGPGTNGYTF; DNA: TGTGCCAGCAGTGTGGGCCCGGGGACCAATGGCTACACCTTC
J: TRBJ2-2; D: TRBD1; V: TRBV12-3/TRBV12-4; size: NA; CDR3: CASRGTGESTGELFF; DNA: TGTGCCAGCAGAGGGACAGGGGAGTCGACCGGGGAGCTGTTTTTT
J: TRBJ2-7; D: NA; V: TRBV6-1; size: NA; CDR3: CASRIWDYSYEQYF; DNA: TGTGCCAGCAGAATCTGGGATTACTCCTACGAGCAGTACTTC
J: TRBJ1-1; D: NA; V: TRBV6-2/TRBV6-3; size: NA; CDR3: CASSEMNWGTEAFF; DNA: TGTGCCAGCAGTGAAATGAATTGGGGCACTGAAGCTTTCTTT
J: TRBJ2-5; D: TRBD1; V: TRBV28; size: few; CDR3: CASTGRGLAREETQYF; DNA: TGTGCCAGTACAGGCAGGGGGCTAGCTCGGGAAGAGACCCAGTACTTC
J: TRBJ2-5; D: NA; V: TRBV19; size: many; CDR3: CASNSYRDQETQYF; DNA: TGTGCCAGTAACTCGTACCGGGACCAAGAGACCCAGTACTTC
J: TRBJ2-5; D: NA; V: TRBV20-1; size: many; CDR3: CSARGESVETQYF; DNA: TGCAGTGCCAGAGGGGAGAGCGTGGAGACCCAGTACTTC
J: TRBJ2-2; D: NA; V: TRBV6-2/TRBV6-3; size: many; CDR3: CASDGKGLIGELFF; DNA: TGTGCCAGCGATGGAAAGGGATTGATCGGGGAGCTGTTTTTT
J: TRBJ2-7; D: NA; V: TRBV6-1; size: NA; CDR3: CASRSGGDAYEQYF; DNA: TGTGCCAGCAGGTCAGGGGGGGATGCCTACGAGCAGTACTTC
J: TRBJ1-4; D: NA; V: TRBV18; size: many; CDR3: CASSPLPTNEKLFF; DNA: TGTGCCAGCTCACCCCTCCCCACTAATGAAAAACTGTTTTTT
J: TRBJ1-5; D: TRBD1; V: TRBV6-1; size: many; CDR3: CASSTGQGIQPQHF; DNA: TGTGCCAGCAGCACGGGACAGGGGATTCAGCCCCAGCATTTT
J: TRBJ2-7; D: TRBD2; V: TRBV13; size: many; CDR3: CASSFGPSGHYEQYF; DNA: TGTGCCAGCAGCTTTGGTCCTAGCGGGCACTACGAGCAGTACTTC
J: TRBJ1-2; D: NA; V: TRBV6-1; size: few; CDR3: CASSPWTLSGVYGYTF; DNA: TGTGCCAGCAGTCCTTGGACCCTTTCGGGAGTCTATGGCTACACCTTC
J: TRBJ1-2; D: TRBD1; V: TRBV5-8; size: NA; CDR3: CAILTGQDYGYTF; DNA: TGTGCCATCCTGACAGGGCAGGACTATGGCTACACCTTC
J: TRBJ1-2; D: NA; V: TRBV30; size: many; CDR3: CAWSGAGAGYTF; DNA: TGTGCCTGGAGTGGGGCGGGGGCCGGCTACACCTTC
J: TRBJ2-1; D: TRBD2; V: TRBV28; size: many; CDR3: CASSLLLGTSGINEQFF; DNA: TGTGCCAGCAGTTTATTATTAGGCACTAGCGGGATCAATGAGCAGTTCTTC
J: TRBJ2-5; D: NA; V: TRBV30; size: NA; CDR3: CAWSVGLALRETQCF; DNA: TGTGCCTGGAGTGTGGGTCTGGCGCTACGGGAGACCCAGTGCTTC
J: TRBJ2-1; D: TRBD2; V: TRBV29-1; size: few; CDR3: CSVEGGGRGPNEQFF; DNA: TGCAGCGTAGAGGGCGGCGGGAGGGGCCCTAATGAGCAGTTCTTC
J: TRBJ2-1; D: NA; V: TRBV4-3; size: NA; CDR3: CASSQTWGRNNEQFF; DNA: TGCGCCAGCAGCCAGACCTGGGGTCGGAACAATGAGCAGTTCTTC
J: TRBJ2-7; D: NA; V: TRBV20-1; size: many; CDR3: CSAPLGTYEQYF; DNA: TGCAGTGCGCCCTTGGGGACCTACGAGCAGTACTTC
J: TRBJ2-7; D: NA; V: TRBV20-1; size: NA; CDR3: CSAKKTRSSYEQYF; DNA: TGCAGTGCTAAAAAGACTAGGAGCTCCTACGAGCAGTACTTC
J: TRBJ2-5; D: TRBD2; V: TRBV20-1; size: many; CDR3: CSAETPGTTFGETQYF; DNA: TGCAGTGCTGAGACACCCGGGACTACTTTCGGGGAGACCCAGTACTTC
J: TRBJ1-2; D: TRBD1; V: TRBV7-2; size: NA; CDR3: CASIPQGAPTSSYTF; DNA: TGTGCCAGCATCCCCCAGGGGGCACCTACCTCTAGCTACACCTTC
J: TRBJ1-1; D: NA; V: TRBV15; size: many; CDR3: CATSRAENEAFF; DNA: TGTGCCACCAGCAGAGCGGAAAATGAAGCTTTCTTT
J: TRBJ1-1; D: TRBD1; V: TRBV6-2/TRBV6-3; size: few; CDR3: CASSSTGENTEAFF; DNA: TGTGCCAGCAGTTCTACAGGGGAGAACACTGAAGCTTTCTTT
J: TRBJ1-2; D: NA; V: TRBV27; size: many; CDR3: CATPGRVYGYTF; DNA: TGTGCCACCCCTGGACGGGTCTATGGCTACACCTTC
J: TRBJ2-7; D: NA; V: TRBV4-2; size: many; CDR3: CASSQGDAYSYEQYF; DNA: TGTGCCAGCAGCCAAGGCGACGCCTACTCCTACGAGCAGTACTTC
J: TRBJ2-1; D: NA; V: TRBV2; size: many; CDR3: CASSAGSGLNNEQFF; DNA: TGTGCCAGCAGTGCTGGCTCTGGGTTGAACAATGAGCAGTTCTTC
J: TRBJ2-1; D: TRBD1; V: TRBV14; size: few; CDR3: CASSQEYYGTVLDEQFF; DNA: TGTGCCAGCAGCCAAGAATACTATGGGACAGTCCTGGATGAGCAGTTCTTC
J: TRBJ1-2; D: NA; V: TRBV2; size: many; CDR3: CASKGGVYGYTF; DNA: TGTGCCAGCAAAGGGGGAGTCTATGGCTACACCTTC
J: TRBJ1-1; D: NA; V: TRBV18; size: many; CDR3: CASSPNSFRDGTEAFF; DNA: TGTGCCAGCTCACCGAACAGTTTCAGGGATGGCACTGAAGCTTTCTTT
J: TRBJ1-1; D: NA; V: TRBV12-3/TRBV12-4; size: many; CDR3: CASSPPGGPGANTEAFF; DNA: TGTGCCAGCAGTCCACCGGGGGGCCCGGGGGCGAACACTGAAGCTTTCTTT
J: TRBJ2-5; D: NA; V: TRBV13; size: few; CDR3: CASSERTHTQETQYF; DNA: TGTGCCAGCAGCGAAAGGACTCACACACAAGAGACCCAGTACTTC
J: TRBJ2-1; D: TRBD2; V: TRBV11-2; size: many; CDR3: CASRPGLAGVEQFF; DNA: TGTGCCAGCAGGCCGGGACTAGCGGGAGTAGAGCAGTTCTTC
J: TRBJ1-1; D: NA; V: TRBV18; size: many; CDR3: CASSPAGAGRGAEAFF; DNA: TGTGCCAGCTCACCAGCAGGGGCCGGGAGGGGGGCTGAAGCTTTCTTT
J: TRBJ2-1; D: TRBD1; V: TRBV20-1; size: many; CDR3: CSAREGTGNEQFF; DNA: TGCAGTGCTAGAGAAGGGACAGGGAATGAGCAGTTCTTC
J: TRBJ1-2; D: TRBD1; V: TRBV11-3; size: many; CDR3: CASSLDRMGQGHYGYTF; DNA: TGTGCCAGCAGCTTAGATCGTATGGGACAGGGGCACTATGGCTACACCTTC
J: TRBJ1-1; D: NA; V: TRBV11-3; size: NA; CDR3: CASSPIRGPVYTEAFF; DNA: TGTGCCAGCAGCCCTATTCGCGGACCCGTATACACTGAAGCTTTCTTT